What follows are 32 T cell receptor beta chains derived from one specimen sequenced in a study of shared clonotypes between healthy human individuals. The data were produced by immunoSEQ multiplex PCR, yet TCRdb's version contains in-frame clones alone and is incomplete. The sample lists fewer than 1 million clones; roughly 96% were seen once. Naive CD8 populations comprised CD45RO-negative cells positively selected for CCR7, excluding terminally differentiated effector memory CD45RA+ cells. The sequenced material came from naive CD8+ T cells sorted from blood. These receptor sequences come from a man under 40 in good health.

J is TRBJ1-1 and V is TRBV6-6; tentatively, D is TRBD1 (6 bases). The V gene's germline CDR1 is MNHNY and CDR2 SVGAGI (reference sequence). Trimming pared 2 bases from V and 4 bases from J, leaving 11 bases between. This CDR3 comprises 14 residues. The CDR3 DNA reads TGTGCCAGCAGTTACACAACAGGGCCCACTGAAGCTTTCTTT. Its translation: CASSYTTGPTEAFF.

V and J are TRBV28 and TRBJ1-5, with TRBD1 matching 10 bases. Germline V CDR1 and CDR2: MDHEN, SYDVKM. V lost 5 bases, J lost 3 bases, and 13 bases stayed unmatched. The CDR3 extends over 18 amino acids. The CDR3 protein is CASSEGVRQGAYNQPQHF. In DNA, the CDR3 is TGTGCCAGCAGTGAAGGGGTAAGACAGGGGGCATACAATCAGCCCCAGCATTTT.

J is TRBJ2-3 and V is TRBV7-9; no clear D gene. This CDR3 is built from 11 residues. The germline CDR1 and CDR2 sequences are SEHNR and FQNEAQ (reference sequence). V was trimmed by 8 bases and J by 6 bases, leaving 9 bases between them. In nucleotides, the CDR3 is TGTGCCAGCCCTATGCGCGATACGCAGTATTTT. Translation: CASPMRDTQYF. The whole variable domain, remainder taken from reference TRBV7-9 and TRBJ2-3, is DTGVSQNPRHKITKRGQNVTFRCDPISEHNRLYWYRQTLGQGPEFLTYFQNEAQLEKSRLLSDRFSAERPKGSFSTLEIQRTEQGDSAMYLCASPMRDTQYFGPGTRLTVL.

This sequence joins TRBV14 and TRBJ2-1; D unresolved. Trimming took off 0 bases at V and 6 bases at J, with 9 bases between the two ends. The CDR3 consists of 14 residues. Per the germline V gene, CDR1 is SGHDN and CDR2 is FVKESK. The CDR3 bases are TGTGCCAGCAGCCAAGAAGTGACCCCCAATGAGCAGTTCTTC. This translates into CASSQEVTPNEQFF.

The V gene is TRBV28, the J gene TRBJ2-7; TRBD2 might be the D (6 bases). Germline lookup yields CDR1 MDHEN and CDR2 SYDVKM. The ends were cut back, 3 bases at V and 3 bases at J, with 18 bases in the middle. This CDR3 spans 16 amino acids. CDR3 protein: CASSFGGSGAGYEQYF. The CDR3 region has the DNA TGTGCCAGCAGTTTCGGCGGCTCGGGAGCCGGCTACGAGCAGTACTTC.

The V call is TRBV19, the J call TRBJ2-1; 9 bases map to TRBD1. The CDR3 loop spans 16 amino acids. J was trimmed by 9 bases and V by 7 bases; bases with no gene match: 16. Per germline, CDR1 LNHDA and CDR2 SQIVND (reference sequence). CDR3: CASTVSPGQGLGEQFF. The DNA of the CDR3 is TGTGCCAGTACCGTATCGCCCGGACAGGGGCTGGGTGAGCAGTTCTTC.

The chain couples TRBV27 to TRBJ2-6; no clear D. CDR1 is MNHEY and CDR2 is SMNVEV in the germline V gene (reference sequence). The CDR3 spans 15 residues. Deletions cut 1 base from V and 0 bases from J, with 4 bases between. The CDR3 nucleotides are TGTGCCAGCAGTTTATACTTCTCTGGGGCCAACGTCCTGACTTTC. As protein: CASSLYFSGANVLTF.

This chain's CDR3 is CASSRTLDRTNYGYTF. The CDR3 bases are TGTGCCAGCAGCCGGACCTTAGACAGGACGAACTATGGCTACACCTTC. The chain employs TRBV7-9 and TRBJ1-2; TRBD1 might be the D (6 bases). The germline V gene encodes CDR1 SEHNR and CDR2 FQNEAQ (reference sequence). Between the trimmed V and J ends, which lost 5 bases and 2 bases, there was a span of 18 bases. CDR3 length equals 16 residues.

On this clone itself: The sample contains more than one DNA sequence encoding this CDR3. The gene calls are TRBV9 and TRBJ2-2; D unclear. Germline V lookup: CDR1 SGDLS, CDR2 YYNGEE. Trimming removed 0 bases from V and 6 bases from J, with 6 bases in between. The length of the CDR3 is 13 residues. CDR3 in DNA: TGTGCCAGCAGCGTAGCCGGGTCCGGGGAGCTGTTTTTT. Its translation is CASSVAGSGELFF.

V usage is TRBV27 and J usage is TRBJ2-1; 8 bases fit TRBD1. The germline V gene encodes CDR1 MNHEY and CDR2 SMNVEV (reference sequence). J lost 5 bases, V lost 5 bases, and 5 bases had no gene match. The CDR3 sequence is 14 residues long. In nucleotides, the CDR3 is TGTGCCAGCAGTAACAGGGGGAGCGACAATGAGCAGTTCTTC. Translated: CASSNRGSDNEQFF.

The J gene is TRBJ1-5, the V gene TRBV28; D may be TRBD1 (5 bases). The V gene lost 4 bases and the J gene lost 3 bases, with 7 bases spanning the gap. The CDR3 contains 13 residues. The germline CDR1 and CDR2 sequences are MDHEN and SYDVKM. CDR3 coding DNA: TGTGCCAGCAGTTGGGGGGACAATCAGCCCCAGCATTTT. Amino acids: CASSWGDNQPQHF.

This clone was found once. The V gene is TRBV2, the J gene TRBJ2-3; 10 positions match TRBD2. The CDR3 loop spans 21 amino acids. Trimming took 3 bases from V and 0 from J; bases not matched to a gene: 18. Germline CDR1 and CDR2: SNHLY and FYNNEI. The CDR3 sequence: CASSDLLGLAGAHISTDTQYF. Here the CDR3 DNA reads TGTGCCAGCAGTGATTTGTTGGGGCTAGCGGGAGCCCACATTAGCACAGATACGCAGTATTTT.

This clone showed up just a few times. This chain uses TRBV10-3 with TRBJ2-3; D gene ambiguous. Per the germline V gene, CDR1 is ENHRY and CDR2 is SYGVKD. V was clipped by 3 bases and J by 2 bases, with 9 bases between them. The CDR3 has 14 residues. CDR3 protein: CAISDYSYTDTQYF. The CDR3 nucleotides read TGTGCCATCAGTGATTACAGTTACACAGATACGCAGTATTTT.

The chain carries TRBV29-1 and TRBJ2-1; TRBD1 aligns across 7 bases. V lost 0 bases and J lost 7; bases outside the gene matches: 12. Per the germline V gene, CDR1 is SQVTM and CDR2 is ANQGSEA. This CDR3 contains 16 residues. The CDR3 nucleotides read TGCAGCGTTGAAGATTGGTCCGAGACAGGGTCGAATGAGCAGTTCTTC. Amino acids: CSVEDWSETGSNEQFF.

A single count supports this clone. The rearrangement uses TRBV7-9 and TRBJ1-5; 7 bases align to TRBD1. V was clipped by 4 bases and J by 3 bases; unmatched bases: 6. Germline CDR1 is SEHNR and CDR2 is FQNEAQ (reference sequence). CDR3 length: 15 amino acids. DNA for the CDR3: TGTGCCAGCAGCTCTGGGACAGCCACCAATCAGCCCCAGCATTTT. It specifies CASSSGTATNQPQHF.

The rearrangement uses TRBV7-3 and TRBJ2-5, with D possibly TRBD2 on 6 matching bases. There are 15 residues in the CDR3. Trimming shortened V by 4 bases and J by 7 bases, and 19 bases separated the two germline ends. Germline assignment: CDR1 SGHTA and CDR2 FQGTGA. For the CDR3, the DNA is TGTGCCAGCAGCTCCTCCCCGGGAGACTTAGGGACCCAGTACTTC. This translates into CASSSSPGDLGTQYF.

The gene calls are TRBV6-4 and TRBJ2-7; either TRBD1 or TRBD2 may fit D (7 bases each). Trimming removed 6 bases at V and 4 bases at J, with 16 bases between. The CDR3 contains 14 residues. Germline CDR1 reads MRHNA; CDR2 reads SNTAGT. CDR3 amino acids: CASSRGGQGYEQYF. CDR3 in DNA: TGTGCCAGCAGCAGGGGGGGGCAGGGGTACGAGCAGTACTTC.

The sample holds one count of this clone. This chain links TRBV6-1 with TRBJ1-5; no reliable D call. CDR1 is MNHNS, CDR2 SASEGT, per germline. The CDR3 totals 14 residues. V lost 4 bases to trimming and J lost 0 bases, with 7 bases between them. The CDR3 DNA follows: TGTGCCAGCAGTGGGCAGGATAGCAATCAGCCCCAGCATTTT. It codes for CASSGQDSNQPQHF.

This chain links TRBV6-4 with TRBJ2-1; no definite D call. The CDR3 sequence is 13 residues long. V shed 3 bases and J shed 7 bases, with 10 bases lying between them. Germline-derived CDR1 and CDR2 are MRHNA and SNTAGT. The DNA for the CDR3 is TGTGCCAGCAGTGAGACTGGCTGGAATGAGCAGTTCTTC. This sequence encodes CASSETGWNEQFF.

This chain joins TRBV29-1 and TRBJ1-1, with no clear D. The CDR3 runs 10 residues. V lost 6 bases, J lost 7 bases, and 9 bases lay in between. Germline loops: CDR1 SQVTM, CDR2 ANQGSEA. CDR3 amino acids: CSVQVFEAFF. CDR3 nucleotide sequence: TGCAGCGTCCAGGTATTTGAAGCTTTCTTT.

The CDR3 DNA reads TGCAGCGTTGAACGGGTAGACGGTTGGGCGGGGGAGCTGTTTTTT. It codes for CSVERVDGWAGELFF. The rearrangement uses TRBV29-1 and TRBJ2-2; D gene ambiguous. Trimming removed 2 bases from V and 8 bases from J, with 18 bases in between. The CDR3 is made up of 15 amino acids. Germline CDR1 reads SQVTM; CDR2 reads ANQGSEA.

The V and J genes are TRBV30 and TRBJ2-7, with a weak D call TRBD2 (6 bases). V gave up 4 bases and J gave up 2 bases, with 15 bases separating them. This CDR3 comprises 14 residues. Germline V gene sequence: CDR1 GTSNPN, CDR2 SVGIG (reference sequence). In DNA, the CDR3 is TGTGCCTGGACCGTCCCGGGACTTACCTACGAGCAGTACTTC. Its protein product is CAWTVPGLTYEQYF. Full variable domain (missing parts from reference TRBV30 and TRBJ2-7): SQTIHQWPATLVQPVGSPLSLECTVEGTSNPNLYWYRQAAGRGLQLLFYSVGIGQISSEVPQNLSASRPQDRQFILSSKKLLLSDSGFYLCAWTVPGLTYEQYFGPGTRLTVT.

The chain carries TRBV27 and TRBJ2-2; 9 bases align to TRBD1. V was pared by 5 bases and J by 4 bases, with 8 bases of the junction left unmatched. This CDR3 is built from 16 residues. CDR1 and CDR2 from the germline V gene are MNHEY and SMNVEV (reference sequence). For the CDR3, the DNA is TGTGCCAGCAGTCCAACCGGGACAGGGTTCACCGGGGAGCTGTTTTTT. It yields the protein CASSPTGTGFTGELFF.

The CDR3 loop reads CASGLSLTDTQYF. The DNA for the CDR3 is TGTGCTAGTGGTTTGTCTCTCACAGATACGCAGTATTTT. The chain is built from TRBV12-5 and TRBJ2-3; D is ambiguous. Trimming took 2 bases from V and 2 from J, leaving 5 bases between them. CDR1 LGHNT and CDR2 FRNRAP come from the germline V gene. The CDR3 runs to 13 residues.

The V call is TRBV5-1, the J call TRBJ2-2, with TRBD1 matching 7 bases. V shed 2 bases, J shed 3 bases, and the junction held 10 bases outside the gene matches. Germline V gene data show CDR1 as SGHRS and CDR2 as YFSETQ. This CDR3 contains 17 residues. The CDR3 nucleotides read TGCGCCAGCAGCTTCCCAAACAGGGGATATGACACCGGGGAGCTGTTTTTT. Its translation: CASSFPNRGYDTGELFF.

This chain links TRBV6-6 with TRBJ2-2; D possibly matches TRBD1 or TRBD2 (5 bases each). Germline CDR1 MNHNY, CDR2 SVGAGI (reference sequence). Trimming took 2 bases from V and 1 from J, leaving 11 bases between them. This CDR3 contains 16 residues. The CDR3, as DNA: TGTGCCAGCAGTTACGGGGACCCACGGAACACCGGGGAGCTGTTTTTT. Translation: CASSYGDPRNTGELFF.

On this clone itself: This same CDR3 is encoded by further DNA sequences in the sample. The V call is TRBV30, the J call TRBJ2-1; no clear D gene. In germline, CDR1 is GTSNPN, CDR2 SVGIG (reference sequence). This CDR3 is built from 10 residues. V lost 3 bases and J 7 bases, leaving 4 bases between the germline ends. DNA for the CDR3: TGTGCCTGGAGCGCAAATGAGCAGTTCTTC. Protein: CAWSANEQFF.

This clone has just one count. The CDR3 nucleotides are TGTGCCAGCAGCTCCCTCCGATTTTTGAACACTGAAGCTTTCTTT. Protein: CASSSLRFLNTEAFF. This sequence joins TRBV7-9 and TRBJ1-1; D ambiguous. V lost 4 bases, J lost 0 bases, and 12 bases lay in between. The CDR3 loop spans 15 amino acids. Germline CDR1 and CDR2: SEHNR and FQNEAQ (reference sequence).

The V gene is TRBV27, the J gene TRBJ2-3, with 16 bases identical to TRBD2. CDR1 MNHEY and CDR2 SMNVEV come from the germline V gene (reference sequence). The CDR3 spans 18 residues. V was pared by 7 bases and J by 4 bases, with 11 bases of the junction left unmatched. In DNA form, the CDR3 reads TGTGCCAGCAACCCGGGACTAGCGGGAGGGTCTCGCCCAGATACGCAGTATTTT. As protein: CASNPGLAGGSRPDTQYF.

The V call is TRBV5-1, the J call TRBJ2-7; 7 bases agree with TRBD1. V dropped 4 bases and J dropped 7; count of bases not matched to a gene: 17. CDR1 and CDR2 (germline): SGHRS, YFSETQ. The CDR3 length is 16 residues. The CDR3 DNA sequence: TGCGCCAGCAGCCCAATGGGACAGACGATTCTCTTTGAGCAGTACTTC. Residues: CASSPMGQTILFEQYF.

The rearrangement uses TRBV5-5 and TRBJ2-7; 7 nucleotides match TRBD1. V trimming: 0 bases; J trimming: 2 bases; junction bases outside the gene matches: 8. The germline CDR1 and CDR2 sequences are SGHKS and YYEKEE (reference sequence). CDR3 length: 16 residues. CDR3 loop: CASSLEGAFFTYEQYF. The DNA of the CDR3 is TGTGCCAGCAGCTTGGAGGGGGCTTTTTTCACCTACGAGCAGTACTTC.

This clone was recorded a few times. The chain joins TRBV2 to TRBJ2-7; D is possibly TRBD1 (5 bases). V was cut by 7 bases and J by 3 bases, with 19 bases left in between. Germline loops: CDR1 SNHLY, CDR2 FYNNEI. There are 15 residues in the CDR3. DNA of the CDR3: TGTGCCAGCAAGGGAACCCAGACAGCGCACTACGAGCAGTACTTC. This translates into CASKGTQTAHYEQYF. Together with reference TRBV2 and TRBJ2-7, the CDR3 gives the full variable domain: EPEVTQTPSHQVTQMGQEVILRCVPISNHLYFYWYRQILGQKVEFLVSFYNNEISEKSEIFDDQFSVERPDGSNFTLKIRSTKLEDSAMYFCASKGTQTAHYEQYFGPGTRLTVT.